This entry is about one T cell receptor beta chain. The data were obtained in a study of shared T cell receptors in the human thymus. The repertoire was sequenced with immunoSEQ multiplex PCR; TCRdb's copy has only in-frame clones and lacks some. Of 600,000 or so clones in the sample, around 87% were seen once. Germline loops: CDR1 SNHLY, CDR2 FYNNEI. Between the trimmed V and J ends, which lost 11 bases and 0 bases, there was a span of 9 bases. The CDR3 loop spans 12 amino acids. This sample also appeared in a second study, on human thymus T cells. That investigation notes: Usage of V and J genes appeared biased in thymic and blood repertoires.

The source material was thymocytes. This clonotype originated in a boy in the first two years of life with a congenital heart defect. J is TRBJ2-3 and V is TRBV2; D may be TRBD1 (5 bases). As DNA, the CDR3 is TGTGCCCCAGGGTCTAGCACAGATACGCAGTATTTT. Its translation is CAPGSSTDTQYF.